Following are 5 T cell receptor beta chains from one sample sequenced in a study of PD-L1 blockade in urothelial cancer. Time point meaning: peripheral blood 6 weeks after treatment start. Assay used: immunoSEQ multiplex PCR; TCRdb lists only in-frame clones, some missing. This sample has more than 60,000 clones, with 88% found just once. The specimen comprised PBMCs, sampled around atezolizumab (anti-PD-L1) treatment. The receptors shown here come from a man aged 60-69 years with urothelial cancer.

The chain links TRBV5-8 to TRBJ2-3; unclear D gene. This CDR3 region has 13 residues. CDR1 and CDR2 from the germline V gene are SGHTS and YDEGEE. With 10 bases removed from V and 0 bases from J, the gap between germline ends came to 12 bases. The CDR3 region has the DNA TGTGCCCTCAAGACATGGAGCACAGATACGCAGTATTTT. This translates into CALKTWSTDTQYF.

The V call is TRBV7-9, the J call TRBJ2-1; 15 bases fit TRBD2. Trimming at V came to 5 bases and at J to 3 bases, leaving 8 bases not matched to a gene. The CDR3 totals 18 residues. The germline CDR1 and CDR2 sequences are SEHNR and FQNEAQ (reference sequence). The CDR3 loop is CASSPRTSGGEHYNEQFF. CDR3 nucleotides: TGTGCCAGCAGCCCGAGGACTAGCGGGGGGGAGCACTACAATGAGCAGTTCTTC.

The chain couples TRBV6-5 to TRBJ2-1, with 10 bases that match TRBD2. The V gene's germline CDR1 is MNHEY and CDR2 SVGAGI. The CDR3 loop spans 15 amino acids. With V trimmed by 5 bases and J by 2 bases, 3 bases remained unmatched. The CDR3 loop reads CASSISGGAYNEQFF. The CDR3, as DNA: TGTGCCAGCAGTATAAGCGGGGGGGCCTACAATGAGCAGTTCTTC.

This clone was detected only once. This chain connects TRBV18 to TRBJ1-2, with D unresolved. Germline loops: CDR1 KGHSH, CDR2 LQKENI. The CDR3 sequence is 15 residues long. The V end lost 3 bases, the J end lost 2 bases, and 13 bases lay between the germline ends. The CDR3 sequence is CASSPAGSANYGYTF. The CDR3 DNA reads TGTGCCAGCTCACCCGCCGGCAGCGCCAACTATGGCTACACCTTC.

This chain links TRBV9 with TRBJ1-1; no firm D call. This CDR3 region has 15 residues. Trimming removed 4 bases at V and 4 bases at J, with 17 bases between. CDR1 and CDR2 (germline): SGDLS, YYNGEE. The CDR3 bases are TGTGCCAGCAGCCCCCACCCCCAGGTTGGCACTGAAGCTTTCTTT. Its translation is CASSPHPQVGTEAFF.